Presented here are 9 T cell receptor beta chains from one specimen sequenced in a study of identical twins. Each CDR3 protein gets one entry after TCRdb re-called the 5' RACE reads with MiXCR. The data contain a few hundred thousand distinct CDR3 sequences, approximately 10% of them singletons. This same sample was also taken into another study, of yellow fever vaccine responses in identical twins.

The sequencing input was PBMCs. Receptors were obtained from a woman under 30 in good health.

This clonotype showed up many times. This sequence joins TRBV5-6 and TRBJ1-2, with 7 bases fitting TRBD1. After removal of 4 bases from V and 5 bases from J, the junction contained 11 bases not matched to a gene. CDR1 and CDR2 from the germline V gene are SGHDT and YYEEEE. The CDR3 loop spans 15 amino acids. CDR3 region: CASSERTGNPYGYTF. Here the CDR3 DNA reads TGTGCCAGCAGCGAAAGGACAGGCAACCCGTATGGCTACACCTTC.

CDR3 nucleotide sequence: TGTGCCTGGAGACCAGCACCAGGGTTGCGAGATACGCAGTATTTT. Its translation: CAWRPAPGLRDTQYF. The chain has TRBV30 and TRBJ2-3, with D tentatively TRBD1 (5 bases). Trimming took 3 bases from V and 5 from J, leaving 18 bases between them. Germline CDR1 is GTSNPN and CDR2 is SVGIG (reference sequence). The CDR3 spans 15 residues.

This clonotype was seen ten or more times. The chain is built from TRBV7-9 and TRBJ2-2, with unresolved D. The CDR3 is 15 amino acids. Trimming pared 2 bases from V and 3 bases from J, leaving 10 bases between. CDR1 is SEHNR, CDR2 FQNEAQ, per germline (reference sequence). This CDR3 is CASSLPLAYTGELFF. The CDR3 region has the DNA TGTGCCAGCAGCTTACCCCTTGCATACACCGGGGAGCTGTTTTTT. Full variable domain (outside the CDR3, taken from reference TRBV7-9 and TRBJ2-2): DTGVSQNPRHKITKRGQNVTFRCDPISEHNRLYWYRQTLGQGPEFLTYFQNEAQLEKSRLLSDRFSAERPKGSFSTLEIQRTEQGDSAMYLCASSLPLAYTGELFFGEGSRLTVL.

This clonotype was detected a few times. The chain combines TRBV6-5 with TRBJ1-2; the match to TRBD1 covers 10 bases. Germline V gives CDR1 MNHEY, CDR2 SVGAGI. V lost 3 bases, J lost 3 bases, and 13 bases stayed unmatched. The CDR3 contains 18 residues. The CDR3 spells CASSYFAGTGDRHYGYTF. The CDR3, as DNA: TGTGCCAGCAGTTATTTTGCTGGGACAGGGGATCGTCACTATGGCTACACCTTC.

The CDR3, as DNA: TGCGCCAGCAGCAAACTACCGGGACAGAGCAATGAAAAACTGTTTTTT. It specifies CASSKLPGQSNEKLFF. This sequence joins TRBV5-1 and TRBJ1-4; TRBD1 matches 7 bases. V lost 4 bases to trimming and J lost 5 bases; unmatched junction nucleotides: 11. There are 16 residues in the CDR3. Germline V lookup: CDR1 SGHRS, CDR2 YFSETQ.

This clonotype was picked up a small number of times. The gene calls are TRBV11-2 and TRBJ2-3; D call uncertain. CDR3 length: 18 residues. The V and J ends lost 1 base and 5 bases respectively, with 22 bases between them. CDR1 is SGHAT, CDR2 FQNNGV, per germline. CDR3 region: CASSLGGPSFRRIDTQYF. The CDR3 DNA reads as TGTGCCAGCAGCTTAGGAGGTCCGTCCTTTCGCCGCATAGATACGCAGTATTTT.

A few counts support this clonotype. The chain links TRBV4-1 to TRBJ2-1; D may be TRBD1 (5 bases). Trimming took off 7 bases at V and 4 bases at J, with 17 bases between the two ends. Germline V lookup: CDR1 MGHRA, CDR2 YSYEKL. The CDR3 has 15 residues. CDR3 amino acids: CASTTSGNIYNEQFF. The CDR3 DNA reads as TGCGCCAGCACGACATCAGGGAATATTTACAATGAGCAGTTCTTC.

The J gene is TRBJ1-4, the V gene TRBV20-1; 10 bases are a match to TRBD1. After removal of 3 bases from V and 6 bases from J, the junction contained 16 bases not matched to a gene. This CDR3 is built from 18 residues. The germline V gene encodes CDR1 DFQATT and CDR2 SNEGSKA (reference sequence). The DNA for the CDR3 is TGCAGTGCTAGGTGGCCCCCAAACCACGGACAGGGGGATGAAAAACTGTTTTTT. Translated, it gives CSARWPPNHGQGDEKLFF.

This clonotype came up many times. This chain links TRBV12-3 or TRBV12-4 with TRBJ2-5; no clear D. The CDR3 runs 16 residues. V gave up 5 bases and J gave up 2 bases, with 18 bases separating them. CDR3 sequence: CASSPAFRASQETQYF. The CDR3 bases are TGTGCCAGCAGTCCCGCCTTTCGGGCCAGTCAAGAGACCCAGTACTTC.